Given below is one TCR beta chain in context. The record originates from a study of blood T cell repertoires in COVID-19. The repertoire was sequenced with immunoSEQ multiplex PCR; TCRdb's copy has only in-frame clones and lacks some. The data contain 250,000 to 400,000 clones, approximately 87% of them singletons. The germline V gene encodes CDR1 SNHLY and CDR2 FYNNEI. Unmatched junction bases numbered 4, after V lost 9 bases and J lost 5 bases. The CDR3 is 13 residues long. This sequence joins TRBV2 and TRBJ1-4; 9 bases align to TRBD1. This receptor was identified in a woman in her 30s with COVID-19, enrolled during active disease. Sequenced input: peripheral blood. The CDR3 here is CASSTGGNEKLFF. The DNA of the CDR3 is TGTGCCAGTTCGACAGGGGGAAATGAAAAACTGTTTTTT.